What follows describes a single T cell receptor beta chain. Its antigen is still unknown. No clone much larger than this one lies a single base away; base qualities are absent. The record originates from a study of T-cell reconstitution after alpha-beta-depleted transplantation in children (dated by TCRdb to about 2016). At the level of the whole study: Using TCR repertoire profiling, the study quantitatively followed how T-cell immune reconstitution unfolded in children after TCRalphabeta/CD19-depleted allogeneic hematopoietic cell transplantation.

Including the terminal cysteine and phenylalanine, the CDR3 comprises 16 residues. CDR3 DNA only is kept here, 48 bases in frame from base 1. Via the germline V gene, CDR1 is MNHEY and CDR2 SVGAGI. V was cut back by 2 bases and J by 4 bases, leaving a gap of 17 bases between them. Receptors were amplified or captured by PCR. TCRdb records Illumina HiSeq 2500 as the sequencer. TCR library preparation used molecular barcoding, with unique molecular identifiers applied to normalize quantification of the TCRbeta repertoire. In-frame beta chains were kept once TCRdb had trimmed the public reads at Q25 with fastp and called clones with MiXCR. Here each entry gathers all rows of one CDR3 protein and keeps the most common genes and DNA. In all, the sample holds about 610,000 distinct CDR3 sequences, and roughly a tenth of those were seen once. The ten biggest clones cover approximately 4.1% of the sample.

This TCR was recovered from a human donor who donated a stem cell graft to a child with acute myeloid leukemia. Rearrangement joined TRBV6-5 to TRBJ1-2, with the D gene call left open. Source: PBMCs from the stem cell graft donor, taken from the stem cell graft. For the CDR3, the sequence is CASSYGLRPESYGYTF. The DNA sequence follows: TGTGCCAGCAGTTACGGATTACGCCCGGAGAGCTATGGCTACACCTTC.